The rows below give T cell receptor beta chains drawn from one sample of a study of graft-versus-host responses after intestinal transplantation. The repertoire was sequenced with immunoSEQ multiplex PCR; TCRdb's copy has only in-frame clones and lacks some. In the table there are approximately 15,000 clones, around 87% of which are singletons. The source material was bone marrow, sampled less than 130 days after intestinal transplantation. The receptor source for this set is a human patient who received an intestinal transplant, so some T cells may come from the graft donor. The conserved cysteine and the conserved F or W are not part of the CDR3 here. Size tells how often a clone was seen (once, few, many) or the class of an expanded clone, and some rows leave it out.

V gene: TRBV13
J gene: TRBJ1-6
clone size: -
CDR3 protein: ASSLHGPQGPLH

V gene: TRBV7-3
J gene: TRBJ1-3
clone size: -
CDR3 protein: ASSFYPGNTIY

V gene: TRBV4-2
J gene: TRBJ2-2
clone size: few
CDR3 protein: ASSQEAWGWENTGELF

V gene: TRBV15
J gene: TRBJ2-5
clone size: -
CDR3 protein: ATSRDPGQGRLAGGSGLQETQY

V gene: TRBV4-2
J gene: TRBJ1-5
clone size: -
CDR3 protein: ASSQAPRTGSNQPQH

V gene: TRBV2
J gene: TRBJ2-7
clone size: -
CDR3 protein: ASSDSSYEQY

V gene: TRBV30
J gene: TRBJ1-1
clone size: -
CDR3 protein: AWRGDIQATEAF

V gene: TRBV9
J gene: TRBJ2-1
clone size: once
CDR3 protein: ASSGLSGEQF

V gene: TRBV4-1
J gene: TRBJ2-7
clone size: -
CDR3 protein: ASSQRTGAYEQY

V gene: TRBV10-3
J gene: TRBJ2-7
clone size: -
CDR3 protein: AISGEGSRYEQY

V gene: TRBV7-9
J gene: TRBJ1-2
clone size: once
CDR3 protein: ASTLGSEGDGYT

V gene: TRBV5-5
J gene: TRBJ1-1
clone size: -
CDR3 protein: ASSLRSLWLFRGQNTEAF

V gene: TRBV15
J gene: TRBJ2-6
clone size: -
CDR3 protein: ATSREPGSGANVLT

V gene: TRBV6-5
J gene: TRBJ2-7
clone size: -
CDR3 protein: ASNARTSGNNEQY

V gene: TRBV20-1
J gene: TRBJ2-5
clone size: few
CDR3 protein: SATLGETQY